The rows below give T cell receptor beta chains drawn from one sample of a study of blood T cell repertoires in COVID-19. The method was immunoSEQ multiplex PCR; TCRdb's version includes in-frame clones alone and lacks a portion of them. This table has about 430,000 clones, more than 70% appearing once. Material: PBMCs or T cells enriched from blood (not recorded which). Receptors were obtained from a woman aged 18-29 years who had been exposed to COVID-19. Both conserved end residues are part of each CDR3. Fields, in order: clone size, J gene, D gene, V gene, CDR3 DNA, CDR3 protein. The D gene is left open where the match is weak. A row's size may be missing; if present it is once, few, many or a size class.

clone size: few
J gene: TRBJ2-7
D gene: -
V gene: TRBV5-1
CDR3 DNA: TGCGCCAGCAGCATGGGGGCGAACCCTACGGAGCAGTACTTC
CDR3 protein: CASSMGANPTEQYF

clone size: -
J gene: TRBJ2-7
D gene: TRBD1
V gene: TRBV27
CDR3 DNA: TGTGCCAGCAGTTTCAGAGCCGTACAGGGGGCCCTTTCCTACGAGCAGTACTTC
CDR3 protein: CASSFRAVQGALSYEQYF

clone size: -
J gene: TRBJ2-7
D gene: -
V gene: TRBV5-4
CDR3 DNA: TGTGCCAGCAGCGGTGGCGGACTCTCCTACGAGCAGTACTTC
CDR3 protein: CASSGGGLSYEQYF

clone size: once
J gene: TRBJ1-5
D gene: TRBD1
V gene: TRBV30
CDR3 DNA: TGTGCCTGGAGTGTCCTGGAGCCGGGACAGGGGGCGAGGCAGCCCCAGCATTTT
CDR3 protein: CAWSVLEPGQGARQPQHF

clone size: -
J gene: TRBJ1-5
D gene: TRBD1
V gene: TRBV2
CDR3 DNA: TGTGCCAGCAGCGAAGGGACAGTAAATCAGCCCCAGCATTTT
CDR3 protein: CASSEGTVNQPQHF

clone size: -
J gene: TRBJ1-2
D gene: -
V gene: TRBV29-1
CDR3 DNA: TGCAGCGTTGAGGAACAGTACTATGGCTACACCTTC
CDR3 protein: CSVEEQYYGYTF

clone size: -
J gene: TRBJ2-7
D gene: TRBD1
V gene: TRBV28
CDR3 DNA: TGTGCCAGCAGTCTCGGGACAGGGAAATACGAGCAGTACTTC
CDR3 protein: CASSLGTGKYEQYF

clone size: once
J gene: TRBJ2-3
D gene: -
V gene: TRBV7-3
CDR3 DNA: TGTGCCAGCAGCCCCTCAGGAACAGATACGCAGTATTTT
CDR3 protein: CASSPSGTDTQYF

clone size: -
J gene: TRBJ1-2
D gene: -
V gene: TRBV29-1
CDR3 DNA: TGCAGCGTTGCCGGGAACTCCTATGGCTACACCTTC
CDR3 protein: CSVAGNSYGYTF

clone size: -
J gene: TRBJ2-5
D gene: TRBD1
V gene: TRBV28
CDR3 DNA: TGTGCCAGCAGTTTCCCCGGGACAGGCGGGGAGACCCAGTACTTC
CDR3 protein: CASSFPGTGGETQYF

clone size: -
J gene: TRBJ2-6
D gene: TRBD1
V gene: TRBV5-1
CDR3 DNA: TGCGCCAGCAGAGTCGAAGGGGGCAGTGGGGCCAACGTCCTGACTTTC
CDR3 protein: CASRVEGGSGANVLTF

clone size: -
J gene: TRBJ2-7
D gene: TRBD2
V gene: TRBV28
CDR3 DNA: TGTGCCAGCAGTTTACCTAGCGGGATTAAAGAGCAGTACTTC
CDR3 protein: CASSLPSGIKEQYF

clone size: -
J gene: TRBJ2-3
D gene: -
V gene: TRBV7-9
CDR3 DNA: TGTGCCAGCAGCTTCGCTGCGGCTGCTAGCACAGATACGCAGTATTTT
CDR3 protein: CASSFAAAASTDTQYF

clone size: -
J gene: TRBJ1-5
D gene: -
V gene: TRBV7-2
CDR3 DNA: TGTGCCAGCAGCTTAGAAGCGACTCTCAATCAGCCCCAGCATTTT
CDR3 protein: CASSLEATLNQPQHF

clone size: -
J gene: TRBJ2-1
D gene: -
V gene: TRBV30
CDR3 DNA: TGTGCCTGGAGTGTATCCCTGAGCACTGAGCAGTTCTTC
CDR3 protein: CAWSVSLSTEQFF

clone size: -
J gene: TRBJ2-1
D gene: TRBD1
V gene: TRBV30
CDR3 DNA: TGTGCCTGGAGCCCCGGGACAGGGGGTAATGAGCAGTTCTTC
CDR3 protein: CAWSPGTGGNEQFF

clone size: -
J gene: TRBJ1-5
D gene: -
V gene: TRBV25-1
CDR3 DNA: TGTGCCAGTAGGGGGGAGGGTCAGCCCCAGCATTTT
CDR3 protein: CASRGEGQPQHF

clone size: -
J gene: TRBJ2-1
D gene: TRBD2
V gene: TRBV24-1
CDR3 DNA: TGTGCCACCAGTGATACTAGCGGGAGATTGAATTGGTTCTTC
CDR3 protein: CATSDTSGRLNWFF

clone size: -
J gene: TRBJ2-1
D gene: TRBD1
V gene: TRBV11-3
CDR3 DNA: TGTGCCAGCAGCACCCGACAGGGGCCCTACAATGAGCAGTTCTTC
CDR3 protein: CASSTRQGPYNEQFF

clone size: -
J gene: TRBJ1-5
D gene: -
V gene: TRBV28
CDR3 DNA: TGTGCCAGCAGTCTGAATCAGGGAAGCAATCAGCCCCAGCATTTT
CDR3 protein: CASSLNQGSNQPQHF

clone size: few
J gene: TRBJ2-4
D gene: TRBD2
V gene: TRBV5-4
CDR3 DNA: TGTGCCAGCAGCCGGGGACTAGCGGGGGGGCAGAACATTCAGTACTTC
CDR3 protein: CASSRGLAGGQNIQYF

clone size: -
J gene: TRBJ1-1
D gene: -
V gene: TRBV29-1
CDR3 DNA: TGCAGCGTACAGGAGATGAACACTGAAGCTTTCTTT
CDR3 protein: CSVQEMNTEAFF

clone size: -
J gene: TRBJ2-7
D gene: -
V gene: TRBV3-1/TRBV3-2
CDR3 DNA: TGTGCCAGCAGCCAAGAGACGGGAAGCTACGAGCAGTACTTC
CDR3 protein: CASSQETGSYEQYF

clone size: -
J gene: TRBJ2-7
D gene: TRBD2
V gene: TRBV5-5
CDR3 DNA: TGTGCCAGCAGCTGGGGACTAGCCAAGGAGATCTACGAGCAGTACTTC
CDR3 protein: CASSWGLAKEIYEQYF

clone size: -
J gene: TRBJ1-1
D gene: -
V gene: TRBV18
CDR3 DNA: TGTGCCAGCTCACTGTTGGACAGTCCCGTTTTGGCGTTCACTGAAGCTTTCTTT
CDR3 protein: CASSLLDSPVLAFTEAFF

clone size: once
J gene: TRBJ2-7
D gene: -
V gene: TRBV7-2
CDR3 DNA: TGTGCCAGCAGCTCCCCTCTACTCTACGAGCAGTACTTC
CDR3 protein: CASSSPLLYEQYF

clone size: -
J gene: TRBJ2-5
D gene: -
V gene: TRBV28
CDR3 DNA: TGTGCCAGCAGACCCGGACCCGTCGGAGGGTATCAAGAGACCCAGTACTTC
CDR3 protein: CASRPGPVGGYQETQYF

clone size: -
J gene: TRBJ1-6
D gene: -
V gene: TRBV4-3
CDR3 DNA: TGCGCCAGCAGCCAGGTTATGTGGGCGGCTAGCGGTAATTCACCCCTCCACTTT
CDR3 protein: CASSQVMWAASGNSPLHF

clone size: -
J gene: TRBJ2-7
D gene: -
V gene: TRBV6-6
CDR3 DNA: TGTGCCAGCAGTTACTCTGAGGAGCGGCAGAGCTACGAGCAGTACTTC
CDR3 protein: CASSYSEERQSYEQYF

clone size: -
J gene: TRBJ2-1
D gene: TRBD2
V gene: TRBV9
CDR3 DNA: TGTGCCAGCAGCCCATCCCCGGTCCTAGCGGGAGCCTACAATGAGCAGTTCTTC
CDR3 protein: CASSPSPVLAGAYNEQFF

clone size: -
J gene: TRBJ2-1
D gene: TRBD2
V gene: TRBV14
CDR3 DNA: TGTGCCAGCAGCCACAGGACTAGCGGAAGATACAATGAGCAGTTCTTC
CDR3 protein: CASSHRTSGRYNEQFF

clone size: -
J gene: TRBJ2-5
D gene: TRBD1
V gene: TRBV5-1
CDR3 DNA: TGCGCCAGCAGCTTGGTTCCAGGGACAGGGGAGACCCAGTACTTC
CDR3 protein: CASSLVPGTGETQYF

clone size: -
J gene: TRBJ2-5
D gene: TRBD2
V gene: TRBV6-1
CDR3 DNA: TGTGCCAGCAGTGAAGCGGGAGGGGTGGAGACCCAGTACTTC
CDR3 protein: CASSEAGGVETQYF

clone size: -
J gene: TRBJ2-2
D gene: TRBD2
V gene: TRBV7-2
CDR3 DNA: TGTGCCAGCAGCTTGTCGGAGCGGGAGGGGTTTTGGGACGGGGAGCTGTTTTTT
CDR3 protein: CASSLSEREGFWDGELFF

clone size: -
J gene: TRBJ2-1
D gene: TRBD1
V gene: TRBV28
CDR3 DNA: TGTGCCAGCAGTTTCTGGACAGGGGGATCGGATGAGCAGTTCTTC
CDR3 protein: CASSFWTGGSDEQFF

clone size: -
J gene: TRBJ2-7
D gene: -
V gene: TRBV2
CDR3 DNA: TGTGCCAGTAAGAGACAGGCATACGAGCAGTACTTC
CDR3 protein: CASKRQAYEQYF

clone size: -
J gene: TRBJ1-3
D gene: -
V gene: TRBV10-3
CDR3 DNA: TGTGCCATCAGTGACAGGGGCGCCATTGGAAACACCATATATTTT
CDR3 protein: CAISDRGAIGNTIYF

clone size: -
J gene: TRBJ2-1
D gene: -
V gene: TRBV4-3
CDR3 DNA: TGCGCCAGCAGCCGGCGGGGAGGAGCTCCCTACAATGAGCAGTTCTTC
CDR3 protein: CASSRRGGAPYNEQFF

clone size: -
J gene: TRBJ2-7
D gene: TRBD2
V gene: TRBV5-1
CDR3 DNA: TGCGCCAGCAGCTTGGGGACTAGCGGGATATCCTACGAGCAGTACTTC
CDR3 protein: CASSLGTSGISYEQYF

clone size: -
J gene: TRBJ1-5
D gene: -
V gene: TRBV5-8
CDR3 DNA: TGTGCCAGCAGCTGGGGCAGGGGCAATCAGCCCCAGCATTTT
CDR3 protein: CASSWGRGNQPQHF

clone size: -
J gene: TRBJ2-2
D gene: -
V gene: TRBV13
CDR3 DNA: TGTGCCAGCAGCTTAGGAAGGGGAAGATGGCTGTTTTTT
CDR3 protein: CASSLGRGRWLFF

clone size: -
J gene: TRBJ2-5
D gene: TRBD2
V gene: TRBV7-2
CDR3 DNA: TGTGCCAGCAGCTTAGGGGTAGCGGGGGTGCGAGAGACCCAGTACTTC
CDR3 protein: CASSLGVAGVRETQYF

clone size: -
J gene: TRBJ1-5
D gene: -
V gene: TRBV30
CDR3 DNA: TGTGCCTGGAGTTCTTCCCGAGATCAGCCCCAGCATTTT
CDR3 protein: CAWSSSRDQPQHF

clone size: -
J gene: TRBJ2-2
D gene: TRBD1
V gene: TRBV6-5
CDR3 DNA: TGTGCCAGCAGCCGAGGACAGGGCTCCGGGGAGCTGTTTTTT
CDR3 protein: CASSRGQGSGELFF

clone size: -
J gene: TRBJ2-1
D gene: -
V gene: TRBV5-1
CDR3 DNA: TGCGCCAGCAGCTCGACCGGGACTTCCTCCTACAATGAGCAGTTCTTC
CDR3 protein: CASSSTGTSSYNEQFF

clone size: -
J gene: TRBJ2-5
D gene: TRBD2
V gene: TRBV9
CDR3 DNA: TGTGCCAGCAGCGTACTAGCGGGGGGAGAGACCCAGTACTTC
CDR3 protein: CASSVLAGGETQYF

clone size: -
J gene: TRBJ2-3
D gene: TRBD2
V gene: TRBV7-3
CDR3 DNA: TGTGCCAGCAGCCCGGGGGGGCCGACCTTCACAGATACGCAGTATTTT
CDR3 protein: CASSPGGPTFTDTQYF

clone size: -
J gene: TRBJ2-6
D gene: -
V gene: TRBV24-1
CDR3 DNA: TGTGCCACCAGTGATAGGCAGTCAGGGCAGGGCTATCGCGCAGGGGCCAACGTCCTGACTTTC
CDR3 protein: CATSDRQSGQGYRAGANVLTF

clone size: -
J gene: TRBJ1-2
D gene: TRBD1
V gene: TRBV19
CDR3 DNA: TGTGCCAGTAGTACTTACCTGACAGGGACTTATCACTACACCTTC
CDR3 protein: CASSTYLTGTYHYTF

clone size: -
J gene: TRBJ1-1
D gene: -
V gene: TRBV9
CDR3 DNA: TGTGCCAGCAGCGTAGTGGGGGGAAACACTGAAGCTTTCTTT
CDR3 protein: CASSVVGGNTEAFF

clone size: -
J gene: TRBJ2-2
D gene: TRBD1
V gene: TRBV7-3
CDR3 DNA: TGTGCCAGCAGCCAATTCGACAGGGGGCTGACCGGGGAGCTGTTTTTT
CDR3 protein: CASSQFDRGLTGELFF

clone size: -
J gene: TRBJ2-7
D gene: -
V gene: TRBV6-5
CDR3 DNA: TGTGCCAGCAGTTACTCGAGCACCGGGGGAGAGCAGTACTTC
CDR3 protein: CASSYSSTGGEQYF

clone size: -
J gene: TRBJ1-2
D gene: TRBD1
V gene: TRBV5-6
CDR3 DNA: TGTGCCAGCAGCCCAGGGGGAGGTGCCGACTATGGCTACACCTTC
CDR3 protein: CASSPGGGADYGYTF

clone size: -
J gene: TRBJ1-1
D gene: -
V gene: TRBV18
CDR3 DNA: TGTGCCAGCTCACCACGAGGGCAAGTTGGGCGGGTCGCTTTCTTT
CDR3 protein: CASSPRGQVGRVAFF

clone size: -
J gene: TRBJ2-1
D gene: TRBD1
V gene: TRBV19
CDR3 DNA: TGTGCCAGTACAAGCCCCTGGACAGGGGGGTATGAGCAGTTCTTC
CDR3 protein: CASTSPWTGGYEQFF